Reported below is one TCR beta chain. The antigen remains unidentified. This entry comes from a study of shared clonotypes between healthy human individuals. Overall study results and limits: The small donor group covered limited genetic and exposure diversity.

Sequencing was performed with immunoSEQ multiplex PCR; in TCRdb, only in-frame clones are kept and a portion is missing. Counted here are about 480,000 clones, 79% occurring once; the ten biggest clones make up 10% to 15%. Sequencing was carried out using PBMCs. The TCR comes from a middle-aged woman in good health. Some clones in this sample may be carry-over from other donors' samples.

In DNA form, the CDR3 reads TGCAGCGTTGGAGAACGTTATGGCTACACCTTC. Amino acid sequence: CSVGERYGYTF. The V call is TRBV29-1, the J call TRBJ1-2; no clear D gene. This CDR3 spans 11 amino acids. Trimming left V 4 bases short and J 5 bases short, with 8 bases between. The germline V gene encodes CDR1 SQVTM and CDR2 ANQGSEA. Based on the CDR3 plus reference TRBV29-1 and TRBJ1-2, the full variable domain is SAVISQKPSRDICQRGTSLTIQCQVDSQVTMMFWYRQQPGQSLTLIATANQGSEATYESGFVIDKFPISRPNLTFSTLTVSNMSPEDSSIYLCSVGERYGYTFGSGTRLTVV.